This T cell receptor (beta chain) was obtained from a study of tumor-infiltrating lymphocytes in primary liver carcinoma. This clonotype was counted once. The junction and the germline gene differ at one end; a read error may be behind it. CDR3 length: 14 residues. Per germline, CDR1 WSHSY and CDR2 SAAADI. The source material, 20-30 mg of unsorted bulk tissue, was used to co-extract RNA and DNA. Total RNA amounting to 500 ng was the source from which TCR beta cDNA was made with a constant-region primer. Three-round nested multiplex PCR performed with slightly modified ARM-PCR produced the TCR beta libraries. TRBV1-TRBV30 forward primers paired with a C-beta reverse primer were used in the first two PCR rounds, which ran about 11 cycles each. TCRdb re-derived calls from the multiplex PCR reads in MiXCR, one entry per CDR3 protein. Seen here are nearly 45,000 distinct CDR3 sequences, around 66% observed once, and the top ten hold about 18%.

This clonotype originated in a man aged 35-49 years with primary liver carcinoma and hepatitis B virus infection. Sequenced sample: liver tumor tissue from sampling region 2. Indicated subset: tumor region T2, inferior pole. The chain links TRBV10-2 to TRBJ2-5, with D possibly matching TRBD2 (6 bases). This chain's CDR3 is CASSAAGRQGTQYF. The CDR3 DNA reads TGCGCCAGTAGTGCGGCGGGACGACAAGGGACCCAGTACTTC.